A selection of T cell receptor beta chains follows, all from one sample in a study of T cell responses to AZD1222 COVID-19 vaccine. The assay was immunoSEQ multiplex PCR, and TCRdb's table has in-frame clones only and misses some. Here the sample spans roughly 120,000 clones, 90% to 95% being singletons. This material consisted of peripheral blood, taken 28 days after the second AZD1222 dose. The receptor source for this set is an adult who received the AZD1222 COVID-19 vaccine. Each CDR3 is given with its conserved first and last residue. A D gene is named only where the DNA matches it firmly.

V gene,D gene,CDR3 protein
TRBV6-5,TRBD1,CASSRQGRSNGYTF
TRBV13,TRBD1,CASTIQGLVAGELFF
TRBV6-5,TRBD1,CATRMGQGRQPQHF
TRBV10-3,NA,CAISGIREGDTGELFF
TRBV2,NA,CASSEEGNEQYF
TRBV7-2,NA,CASSLVSDGPSGKLFF
TRBV30,TRBD2,CAWSASGSSEQFF
TRBV10-3,NA,CAISESLHSRSVTGQPQHF
TRBV11-2,NA,CASSLGQWGELFF
TRBV11-3,NA,CASSLGSRTDTQYF
TRBV9,NA,CASSVSSEINEQFF
TRBV9,TRBD1,CASSSQGEPHSYNSPLHF
TRBV6-2/TRBV6-3,TRBD1,CASSRGTGGAYEQYF
TRBV6-5,NA,CASSPGDTEAFF
TRBV19,NA,CASSMSEGGTYGYTF
TRBV9,TRBD2,CASSVVGQRGYNEQFF
TRBV30,TRBD1,CAWSEGQGDGYTF
TRBV7-3,NA,CASSLSANTEAFF
TRBV18,TRBD2,CASSQAGGTTGELFF
TRBV6-5,NA,CASTQGRGYTF
TRBV5-8,TRBD1,CASSLNRGETQYF
TRBV6-5,TRBD1,CASSTDRGHDSPLHF
TRBV24-1,NA,CATRRTVLLGPRWTQYF
TRBV6-5,NA,CASSYSRGGYTF
TRBV30,NA,CAWSVEGYLNGYTF
TRBV7-9,NA,CASRFPNTEAFF
TRBV18,TRBD2,CASSPLAGVTDTQYF
TRBV19,NA,CASSAGVGNQPQHF
TRBV10-3,NA,CAISGVDEQYF
TRBV12-5,NA,CASGFGAGGQPQHF
TRBV7-8,NA,CASSPVSQETQYF
TRBV27,NA,CASPPPWKQSSGNTIYF
TRBV7-8,NA,CASSLDDGVRAFNYGYTF
TRBV19,TRBD1,CASSGQGRSVSNQPQHF
TRBV27,NA,CASSLSRSGRPNYGYTF
TRBV6-2/TRBV6-3,TRBD1,CASSYLAQGIGINQPQHF
TRBV18,NA,CASSPAAMGKEGYTF
TRBV7-2,TRBD1,CASSRVDRADYEQYF